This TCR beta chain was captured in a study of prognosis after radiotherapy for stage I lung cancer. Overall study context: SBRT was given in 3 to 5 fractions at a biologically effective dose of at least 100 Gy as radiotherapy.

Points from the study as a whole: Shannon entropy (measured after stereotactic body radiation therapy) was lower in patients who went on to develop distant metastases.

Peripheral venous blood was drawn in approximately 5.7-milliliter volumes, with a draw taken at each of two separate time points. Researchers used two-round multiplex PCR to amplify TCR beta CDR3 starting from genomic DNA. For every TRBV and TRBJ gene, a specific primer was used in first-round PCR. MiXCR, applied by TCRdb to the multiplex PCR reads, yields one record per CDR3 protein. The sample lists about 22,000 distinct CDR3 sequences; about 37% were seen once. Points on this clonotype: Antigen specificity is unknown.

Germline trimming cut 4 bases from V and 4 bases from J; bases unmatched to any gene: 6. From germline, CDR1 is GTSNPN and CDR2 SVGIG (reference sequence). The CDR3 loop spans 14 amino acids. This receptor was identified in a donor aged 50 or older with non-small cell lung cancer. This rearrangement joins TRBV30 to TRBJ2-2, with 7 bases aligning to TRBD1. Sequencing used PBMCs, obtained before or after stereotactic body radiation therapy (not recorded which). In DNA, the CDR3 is TGTGCCTGGAATAACAGGGGCCCCACCGGGGAGCTGTTTTTT. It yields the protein CAWNNRGPTGELFF.